What follows is one TCR beta chain and its context. Its antigen is still unknown. The V end lost 2 bases, the J end lost 7 bases, and 18 bases lay between the germline ends. Per the germline V gene, CDR1 is SNHLY and CDR2 is FYNNEI. CDR3 length: 16 residues. This record belongs to a study of shared clonotypes between healthy human individuals. About the research overall: CD4 naive and CD4 memory each took three plates per donor, while CD8 naive took two and CD8 memory one.

Sequenced by immunoSEQ multiplex PCR; TCRdb stores in-frame clones only, minus some. The data hold hundreds of thousands of clones, with about two thirds observed a single time. Adult Caucasians living in Nashville, Tennessee made up all of the donors. The investigators split CD4+ cells into a CD45RA+ naive subset and a CD45RA-negative memory subset. Whole-study results and caveats: Compared with memory subsets, naive subsets generally had larger estimated richness.

The receptor was derived from a woman aged 25 to 39 in good health. The V gene is TRBV2, the J gene TRBJ2-1, with D perhaps TRBD1 or TRBD2 (6 bases each). The sample taken for sequencing was memory CD4+ T cells sorted from blood. This sample's subset: CD45RA-negative fraction. The CDR3, as DNA: TGTGCCAGCAGTGAAAGTTACTCGGGGGCTCGGAATGAGCAGTTCTTC. It specifies CASSESYSGARNEQFF.